This T cell receptor beta chain was recovered during a study of Graves' ophthalmopathy and Graves' hyperthyroidism. General observations from the study: Blood contained most expanded thyroid clonotypes exceeding 0.001 frequency.

In regard to this clonotype: Its antigen is unknown.

Transcripts of RNA were the source for amplifying TCR beta CDR3 regions. Second-round multiplex PCR followed a first-round RT-PCR using HTBI primers. TCRdb reprocessed the multiplex PCR reads with MiXCR, giving one entry per CDR3 protein. The sample has around 600,000 distinct CDR3 sequences, roughly two fifths seen once. Where ophthalmopathy was present, donors had moderate-to-severe activity, CAS ≥3, NOSPECS ≥4 and duration under 3 months. The diagnosis was founded upon clinical symptoms, serum thyroxine, TRAb, thyroid ultrasound and orbital computed tomography. CDR1 and CDR2 from the germline V gene are SGHTA and FQGNSA. The trim removed 5 bases at V and 2 bases at J, leaving 6 bases unmatched. This CDR3 is 15 amino acids long.

Material: peripheral blood. This receptor was identified in an adult man with Graves' ophthalmopathy. The chain carries TRBV7-2 and TRBJ2-5, with TRBD1 identical over 9 bases. CDR3 sequence: CASSEGTGLQETQYF. The CDR3 nucleotides read TGTGCCAGCAGCGAGGGGACAGGGCTTCAAGAGACCCAGTACTTC.